One and the same sample provided the 22 T cell receptor beta chains below, sequenced in a study of CD8+CD57+ T cells in acquired aplastic anemia (dated by TCRdb to the late 2010s). For sequencing, an Illumina HiSeq 2000 was employed. Genomic DNA was used as template for profiling of TCR beta VDJ combinations and CDR3 sequences. TCRdb reworked the public reads: Q25 trimming with fastp, MiXCR clone assembly, productive beta chains retained. Rows are unified per CDR3 protein, each entry keeping the most common DNA and genes. The sample records approximately 200,000 distinct CDR3 sequences, approximately 49% of which are singletons. Roughly 15% of the sample goes to the ten largest clones. The sample comprised sorted CD4+, CD8+, or CD8+CD57+ T cells (not recorded which) from PBMCs. These receptor sequences come from a human donor in good health, serving as a control.

The rearrangement joins TRBV5-5 to TRBJ1-6; D may be TRBD1 (5 bases). Germline CDR1 is SGHKS and CDR2 is YYEKEE (reference sequence). The CDR3 is 14 amino acids. V lost 4 bases, J lost 11 bases, and 16 bases lay in between. DNA of the CDR3: TGTGCCAGCAGCCGGGGGGGGACCGGGGCACCCCTCCACTTT. Amino acid sequence: CASSRGGTGAPLHF. Complete variable domain (other parts from reference TRBV5-5 and TRBJ1-6): DAGVTQSPTHLIKTRGQQVTLRCSPISGHKSVSWYQQVLGQGPQFIFQYYEKEERGRGNFPDRFSARQFPNYSSELNVNALLLGDSALYLCASSRGGTGAPLHFGNGTRLTVT.

This clonotype occurred a few times. J is TRBJ2-2 and V is TRBV6-2 or TRBV6-3, with 7 positions matching TRBD1. CDR1 and CDR2 (germline): MNHEY, SVGEGT. With 6 bases clipped from V and 6 bases from J, the junction kept 10 bases outside the gene matches. The CDR3 runs to 15 residues. CDR3 sequence reads: CASSPTTGSAGELFF. Written as DNA, the CDR3 is TGTGCCAGCAGCCCTACGACAGGGTCAGCCGGGGAGCTGTTTTTT.

This chain joins TRBV11-2 and TRBJ1-1; TRBD1 is a possible D gene (5 bases). The germline V and J ends were trimmed by 5 bases and 5 bases, with 15 bases remaining between them. Germline V CDR1 and CDR2: SGHAT, FQNNGV. The CDR3 covers 14 residues. The CDR3 sequence: CASSHPYSGTEAFF. CDR3 sequence (DNA): TGTGCCAGCAGCCACCCCTATTCAGGGACTGAAGCTTTCTTT. The full variable domain, with the rest looked up from reference TRBV11-2 and TRBJ1-1, is EAGVAQSPRYKIIEKRQSVAFWCNPISGHATLYWYQQILGQGPKLLIQFQNNGVVDDSQLPKDRFSAERLKGVDSTLKIQPAKLEDSAVYLCASSHPYSGTEAFFGQGTRLTVV.

For this clonotype: The junction departs from germline at one end; a sequencing error may be responsible. The CDR3 nucleotides are TGTGCCATCAGGGACAGGGAGAACACTGAAGCTTTCTTT. This sequence encodes CAIRDRENTEAFF. The chain couples TRBV10-2 to TRBJ1-1; TRBD1 agrees at 9 bases. The CDR3 length is 13 residues. Germline V gene data show CDR1 as WSHSY and CDR2 as SAAADI.

The gene calls are TRBV20-1 and TRBJ1-1; a weak D match, TRBD1 (6 bases). Germline CDR1 reads DFQATT; CDR2 reads SNEGSKA (reference sequence). Trimming cost V 6 bases and J 5 bases, with 22 bases left between them. The CDR3 is 15 amino acids. The CDR3 DNA reads TGCAGTGCGTCAACCCCATGGGGGCAGGGGACTGAAGCTTTCTTT. This encodes CSASTPWGQGTEAFF.

Many counts were recorded for this clonotype. The gene calls are TRBV28 and TRBJ2-7, with unresolved D. In germline, CDR1 is MDHEN, CDR2 SYDVKM. This CDR3 comprises 11 residues. V shed 6 bases and J shed 2 bases, with 5 bases lying between them. CDR3 coding DNA: TGTGCCAGCAGATCCGCCTACGAGCAGTACTTC. Translating gives CASRSAYEQYF. The entire variable domain, with the rest obtained from reference TRBV28 and TRBJ2-7, is as follows: DVKVTQSSRYLVKRTGEKVFLECVQDMDHENMFWYRQDPGLGLRLIYFSYDVKMKEKGDIPEGYSVSREKKERFSLILESASTNQTSMYLCASRSAYEQYFGPGTRLTVT.

This clonotype showed up just a few times. V gene TRBV5-8 combines with J gene TRBJ2-5, with TRBD2 matching over 7 bases. V was pared by 3 bases and J by 5 bases, with 16 bases of the junction left unmatched. From germline, CDR1 is SGHTS and CDR2 YDEGEE. This CDR3 spans 17 amino acids. Here the CDR3 reads CASSWARSTSVRETQYF. In DNA, the CDR3 is TGTGCCAGCAGCTGGGCCCGCTCTACTAGCGTCAGGGAGACCCAGTACTTC.

CDR3 protein: CASSITGTGANEQFF. The CDR3 region has the DNA TGTGCCAGTAGTATAACGGGGACAGGTGCCAATGAGCAGTTCTTC. This chain connects TRBV19 to TRBJ2-1, with 8 bases that match TRBD1. V lost 2 bases to trimming and J lost 6 bases; unmatched junction nucleotides: 6. This CDR3 is built from 15 residues. CDR1 is LNHDA and CDR2 is SQIVND in the germline V gene (reference sequence).

A word on this clonotype: Since a much larger clone is just one base distant, this may be a read error. This chain uses TRBV11-2 with TRBJ2-2; D is perhaps TRBD1 or TRBD2 (6 bases each). Germline V CDR1 and CDR2: SGHAT, FQNNGV. V gave up 1 base and J gave up 5 bases, with 8 bases separating them. The CDR3 is 14 amino acids. The CDR3: CASSLGGATGELFF. As DNA, the CDR3 is TGTGCCAGCAGCTTAGGGGGGGCTACCGGGGAGCTGTTTTTT.

Details on this clonotype: The junction does not match germline at one end; this may be a read error. The V gene is TRBV5-1, the J gene TRBJ2-1, with 10 positions matching TRBD1. Germline V lookup: CDR1 SGHRS, CDR2 YFSETQ. The CDR3 is made up of 19 amino acids. The CDR3 loop is CASSRIFDRGPSYYNEQSF. The CDR3 DNA sequence: TGCGCCAGCAGCCGGATCTTTGACAGGGGGCCTTCTTACTACAATGAGCAGTCCTTC.

The chain joins TRBV7-9 to TRBJ2-7; 11 bases map to TRBD2. V shed 2 bases, J shed 3 bases, and the junction held 3 bases outside the gene matches. Germline CDR1 SEHNR, CDR2 FQNEAQ (reference sequence). CDR3 length: 15 amino acids. CDR3 DNA: TGTGCCAGCAGCTTAAAGACTAGCGGGGACTACGAGCAGTACTTC. This codes for CASSLKTSGDYEQYF.

This clonotype has more than one count but fewer than ten. Since a much larger clone is just one base distant, this may be a read error. The CDR3 loop reads CASNAGTGPHEQYF. In nucleotides, the CDR3 is TGCGCCAGCAACGCCGGGACAGGGCCCCACGAGCAGTACTTC. This chain links TRBV10-2 with TRBJ2-7, with 9 bases fitting TRBD1. CDR3 length equals 14 residues. CDR1 is WSHSY and CDR2 is SAAADI in the germline V gene. After removal of 7 bases from V and 5 bases from J, the junction contained 9 bases not matched to a gene.

J is TRBJ1-3 and V is TRBV28, with a possible D match to TRBD1 (6 bases). Trimming cost V 7 bases and J 4 bases, with 17 bases left between them. There are 15 residues in the CDR3. CDR1 is MDHEN, CDR2 SYDVKM, per germline. CDR3 protein: CASITAGVSGNTIYF. In DNA form, the CDR3 reads TGTGCCAGCATCACGGCAGGGGTCTCCGGAAACACCATATATTTT.

This clonotype was picked up one time. The chain recombines TRBV2 with TRBJ1-2; a possible D gene is TRBD1 (5 bases). V lost 4 bases and J lost 4, with 19 bases in between. CDR3 length: 16 residues. Germline CDR1 reads SNHLY; CDR2 reads FYNNEI. The CDR3 sequence: CASSADSFGRGYGYTF. CDR3 sequence (DNA): TGTGCCAGCAGTGCTGACAGTTTTGGTAGGGGCTATGGCTACACCTTC.

The V and J genes are TRBV10-3 and TRBJ1-5; 8 bases align to TRBD1. The CDR3 spans 15 residues. Germline values: CDR1 ENHRY, CDR2 SYGVKD. J gave up 7 bases and V 4 bases, and 9 bases lay outside the gene matches. The CDR3 sequence: CAISASGQGSQPQHF. DNA of the CDR3: TGTGCCATCAGTGCCTCCGGACAGGGATCCCAGCCCCAGCATTTT.

The V gene is TRBV6-2 or TRBV6-3, the J gene TRBJ1-1, with D possibly matching TRBD1 (5 bases). The length of the CDR3 is 16 residues. V was trimmed by 2 bases and J by 2 bases, leaving 15 bases between them. CDR1 is MNHEY and CDR2 is SVGEGT in the germline V gene. DNA of the CDR3: TGTGCCAGCAGTTACCTGCAGGCGGGGACCAACACTGAAGCTTTCTTT. Translated: CASSYLQAGTNTEAFF.

This rearrangement joins TRBV7-2 to TRBJ2-7; D is uncertain. Trimming removed 5 bases at V and 6 bases at J, with 11 bases between. In germline, CDR1 is SGHTA, CDR2 FQGNSA. This CDR3 region has 12 residues. CDR3 sequence reads: CASSQAWSEQYF. CDR3 nucleotides: TGTGCCAGCAGCCAAGCCTGGAGCGAGCAGTACTTC.

The CDR3 nucleotides read TGTGCCAGCAGCTTACCCATAGCGGGAGAAGGGAACATTCAGTACTTC. Translation gives CASSLPIAGEGNIQYF. The gene calls are TRBV5-6 and TRBJ2-4, with 9 bases identical to TRBD2. The germline gives CDR1 SGHDT, CDR2 YYEEEE. The length of the CDR3 is 16 residues. Trimming cost V 2 bases and J 7 bases; bases outside gene matches: 10.

This clonotype has at least ten counts. The V call is TRBV20-1, the J call TRBJ2-1; TRBD2 matches at 7 bases. The CDR3 covers 16 residues. Germline V gene data show CDR1 as DFQATT and CDR2 as SNEGSKA (reference sequence). The V gene end was trimmed by 3 bases and the J gene end by 4 bases; junction bases not matched to a gene: 12. The CDR3 DNA is TGCAGTGCTAGGGTATTCGTGGGAGGGCGATACAATGAGCAGTTCTTC. Translating it yields CSARVFVGGRYNEQFF.

The chain has TRBV12-3 or TRBV12-4 and TRBJ2-1, with D uncertain. V was pared by 6 bases and J by 7 bases, with 7 bases between. CDR3 length equals 11 residues. The CDR3 here is CASSQSNEQFF. Here the CDR3 DNA reads TGTGCCAGCAGCCAATCAAATGAGCAGTTCTTC.

The chain is built from TRBV29-1 and TRBJ2-7, with TRBD2 as a possible D gene (6 bases). The V end lost 6 bases, the J end lost 6 bases, and 18 bases lay between the germline ends. Germline loops: CDR1 SQVTM, CDR2 ANQGSEA. The CDR3 consists of 13 residues. In nucleotides, the CDR3 is TGCAGCGTGGGACTGACGGTCACCACCGAGCAGTACTTC. It is translated as CSVGLTVTTEQYF.

The chain couples TRBV7-2 to TRBJ1-1; possibly TRBD1 for D (5 bases). CDR3 length equals 13 residues. Trimming shortened V by 1 base and J by 7 bases, and 10 bases separated the two germline ends. Per germline, CDR1 SGHTA and CDR2 FQGNSA. CDR3 sequence reads: CASSLDPGGEAFF. CDR3 coding DNA: TGTGCCAGCAGCTTAGATCCCGGGGGTGAAGCTTTCTTT.